The following is a T cell receptor (beta chain) sequence with its context. It lacks a known antigen. Base qualities are not provided; no much larger clone lies one nucleotide away. The data were obtained in a study of blood T cells in healthy people across ages (dated by TCRdb to about 2015). Study-level background: In model experiments, template switching captured about one uniquely barcoded TCR beta cDNA molecule for every two T cells. Two additional independent replicas of 1 million unique cDNA reads from the same blood draw were analyzed for two donors (one aged 18 to 30 and one aged 80 or older). The study measured age-related changes in TCR beta repertoire diversity using deep sequencing normalized with unique cDNA molecular identifiers. The donors were split into four age groups: young (average about 15 years), middle-aged (around 37), aged (more than 60) and long-lived (82). General study outcomes and caveats: Because profiling used bulk unsorted PBMCs, naive and antigen-experienced compartments could not be compared conclusively. The long-lived group showed more naive CD4+ T cells, fewer expanded clones and increased TCR diversity than the aged group, suggesting age selection. As age increased, observed TCR beta diversity per million T cells dropped in a roughly linear way, and a significant reduction was already evident by age approximately 40. The CMV infection status of donors was not known, potentially confounding age-related changes in expanded clonotypes. Estimates of total diversity based on one million sequenced T cells were regarded as lower bounds and as underestimates. The percentage of naive T cells measured by flow cytometry correlated strongly with observed TCR beta diversity.

The CDR3, cysteine through phenylalanine, is 14 amino acids long. The kept DNA is CDR3 alone, 42 bases in frame from the first base. Ends trimmed: V by 7 bases, J by 6 bases; bases unmatched to a gene: 11. Systemically healthy Caucasian individuals from Russia, 35 to 40 in total and aged roughly 6 to 90 years, were included as donors. Each donor gave about 9.7 milliliters of peripheral blood, drawn into EDTA-treated Vacutainer tubes. Ficoll-Paque density-gradient centrifugation was used to isolate PBMCs, with at least 6 million per sample. Total RNA was extracted from PBMCs with Trizol reagent, with at least 6 micrograms obtained per sample. Naive CD45RAhigh/CD27high T cell percentages were measured by flow cytometry on a PBMC aliquot from every donor. The library was prepared using 5' RACE. The sequencing machine was an Illumina HiSeq 2500. A second PCR of about 7 to 12 cycles was performed with a sample-barcoded 5' primer and a J-beta primer mix. A unique molecular identifier was introduced onto each TCR beta cDNA molecule by a template-switch 5' adaptor carrying 12 random nucleotides. At least 2.5 million CDR3-containing paired-end reads were obtained from each sample. First-strand cDNA was synthesized from all RNA with the Mint cDNA synthesis kit, primed by a TRBC-specific oligonucleotide. All cDNA was treated with uracil-DNA glycosylase and then went through a first 18-cycle PCR with the universal primers M1SS and BC2_uni_R. Concerning the study's data processing: For normalization, 1 million high-quality reads, each with a distinct molecular identifier, were randomly selected from each sample. Instead of being binned into consensus sequences, reads with shared molecular identifiers were discarded. MiTCR, set to a Q25 quality threshold and the strictest error-elimination algorithm, was used for CDR3 identification, clonotype clustering and error correction. Lower-bound total TCR beta diversity was estimated with a nonparametric unseen species model using Euler transformation. TCRdb handled the public reads itself, with Q25 trimming in fastp and clone calling in MiXCR, and kept productive beta chains. One record per CDR3 amino acid sequence lists the most common genes and DNA. The V and J calls here are based on TCRdb, not the publication. In all, the sample holds about 1 million distinct CDR3 sequences, and about 23% of those were seen once. The top ten hold about 0.72% of the sample.

This same sample was also part of a study on T cells of mothers and their children. In that second paper, the authors write: Donors were nine systemically healthy Caucasian individuals: three mothers and their six children. cDNA synthesis used all of the extracted RNA, with approximately 1.4 ug of RNA in each 15 ul reaction. In the second PCR, the M1S primer introduced both the sample barcodes and 2-4 random nucleotides. Over 8.5 million TCR beta CDR3 reads were obtained for each mother, and 2.5 million to 3.5 million reads were obtained for each child. In both related and unrelated pairs, thymic selection shapes the output of TCR recombination in a similar way, with inherited differences having only a minor effect. Normalized repertoire overlap was always slightly but never significantly higher in related than unrelated mother-child pairs. No persistent microchimeric T cell clones were detected, at a sensitivity of approximately 100 clones per million clonotypes. The study used deep NGS to compare TCR beta repertoires of mothers and children, seeking features distinguishing related mother-child pairs from unrelated individuals. Mothers averaged roughly 40 +/- 4 years of age and children averaged around 11 +/- 4 years. After adapter ligation was performed with NEBNext reagents, the libraries were sequenced on an Illumina HiSeq 2000 with 100+100 nt paired-end reads. To prevent cross-contamination, the mother and child libraries were prepared a month apart and were sequenced in separate runs. For each donor, between about 500,000 and 2,100,000 distinct TCR beta clonotypes were identified. Naive TCR beta clonotypes were estimated from low-frequency clonotypes matched to each donor's FACS-determined naive share, without sorting.

The rearranged chain carries TRBV12-3 or TRBV12-4 and TRBJ2-7, and 8 junction bases match TRBD2. The origin of this receptor is a girl aged 2-9 years in good health. The sample consisted of blood. The CDR3 in this case is CASTGGGLGGEQYF. The nucleotide sequence reads as follows: TGTGCCAGCACCGGCGGGGGGTTAGGGGGCGAGCAGTACTTC.